What follows describes a single T cell receptor beta chain. Its antigen is still unknown. The input lacks base qualities; no much larger clone sits a single base away. These data belong to a study of T cell responses to AZD1222 COVID-19 vaccine (dated by TCRdb to the early 2020s). Context from the whole study: A total of 230 to 250 trial participants underwent TCR sequencing, of whom nearly 210 received two doses of AZD1222 and about 26 received two doses of the MenACWY control vaccine. Trial participants were enrolled by age into 18-55, 56-69 and 70-plus year subgroups, with about 150, 27 and 61 TCR-sequenced participants respectively. Overall study outcomes, separate from this receptor: Because no samples from the day 14 peak response were available, repertoires could be characterized only after the peak T cell response. Epitopes outside the regions mutated in the B.1.351 and B.1.1.7 variants were reportedly recognized by nearly half of the unique spike-specific TCRs. The 56-69-year group was small, and its depth increase did not reach significance, likely because of low power. Only a handful of AZD1222 recipients were SARS-CoV-2 seropositive at baseline, limiting conclusions about previously exposed vaccinees. Most participants were white British and females outnumbered males, and the authors suggested that clonal diversity may have been underestimated. Spike-specific TCR breadth and depth rose significantly after two AZD1222 doses compared with day 0 and with MenACWY recipients. The vaccine-associated CD4 TCRs covered the entire spike protein, and the dominant responses fell in regions 160-218 and 743-854.

Counted from cysteine to phenylalanine, this CDR3 has 17 amino acids. Here the CDR3 DNA is all that survives: 51 bases in frame from base 1. Sequences SGHVS (CDR1) and FQNEAQ (CDR2) are obtained from the germline V gene. Unmatched junction bases come to 13, with V trimmed by 8 bases and J by 4 bases. The CDR3 regions of human TCRbeta chains were analyzed by immunosequencing. The original pipeline was this. TCRs in the repertoires were matched against a reference library of SARS-CoV-2-specific TCRs that had been generated with the MIRA antigen-specificity platform. Breadth was defined as the fraction of unique TCRs that were SARS-CoV-2-associated. Depth was defined as the fraction of total T cells that were SARS-CoV-2-associated. Using the MIRA data, every spike-specific TCR was mapped to the spike region that the TCR reacted to and assigned to either a CD4 or a CD8 class. Log10-transformed breadth and depth values were compared by one-way ANOVA with Sidak's multiple comparisons tests. Held by TCRdb, this immuneACCESS table contains in-frame sequences only and omits some clones. Under half of the omission traces to an unresolved V gene where checked; the cause of the rest is unknown. V and J calls and clone size are copied from that table; D and trimming were computed from the DNA. Here the sample has just over 150,000 clones; about 87% occur a single time. The ten largest account for about 9.8% of the sample.

The time point label on this specimen signifies: about 28 days (+/-7) after the second vaccine dose. Because spike-specific TCR depth and breadth did not differ between the two schedules, AZD1222 recipients who got a second dose at roughly 4 weeks were pooled with those who got a second dose at roughly 12 weeks. The vaccinee samples were drawn from two UK trials, COV001 and COV002, one of which was a single-blind randomized controlled phase 2/3 trial testing AZD1222 (ChAdOx1 nCoV-19) in healthy adults. For TCRbeta chain sequencing, PBMC samples from trial participants were taken at day 0 and at day 28 after the second dose.

The chain was built from TRBV7-8 and TRBJ2-6, with 8 bases matching TRBD2. This clonotype originated in an adult who received the AZD1222 COVID-19 vaccine. The sequences come from peripheral blood, collected 28 days after the second AZD1222 dose. CDR3 protein: CASGLAGSFSGANVLTF. The sequence in DNA is TGTGCCAGCGGATTAGCGGGATCTTTCTCGGGGGCCAACGTCCTGACTTTC. Here the CDR3 is joined to the reference TRBV7-8 and TRBJ2-6 genes, and the full variable domain is: GAGVSQSPRYKVAKRGQDVALRCDPISGHVSLFWYQQALGQGPEFLTYFQNEAQLDKSGLPSDRFFAERPEGSVSTLKIQRTQQEDSAVYLCASGLAGSFSGANVLTFGAGSRLTVL.